These 16 T cell receptor beta chains came from one sample sequenced in a study of blood T cells in healthy people across ages. The second PCR ran roughly 6 to 12 cycles with a sample-barcoded 5' primer and J-beta primers. TCRdb reanalysed the 5' RACE reads using MiXCR and keeps one entry per CDR3 protein. The repertoire includes over a million distinct CDR3 sequences, approximately 60% of them detected once, and over 6.5% sits in the top ten. Input material: blood. These receptors were collected from a man aged 18 to 35 in good health.

This sequence joins TRBV29-1 and TRBJ2-1, with 10 positions matching TRBD1. The J segment lost 5 bases and the V segment lost 7 bases, leaving 5 bases of the junction unmatched. Germline CDR1 is SQVTM and CDR2 is ANQGSEA. The CDR3 sequence is 13 residues long. The CDR3 sequence is CSGDRGPHNEQFF. DNA of the CDR3: TGCAGCGGGGACAGGGGCCCCCACAATGAGCAGTTCTTC.

V gene TRBV12-3 or TRBV12-4 combines with J gene TRBJ2-7, with D perhaps assigned TRBD1 or TRBD2 (5 bases each). The J call may be faulty, since TRBJ2-4 better matches the DNA end. This CDR3 region has 15 residues. The CDR3 nucleotides are TGTGCCAGCAGTCCCCGGGACCCGGTGAATAGCATTCAGTACTTC. This codes for CASSPRDPVNSIQYF.

The chain recombines TRBV3-1 with TRBJ2-5; 11 nucleotides agree with TRBD2. Trimming took 4 bases from V and 5 from J; bases not matched to a gene: 6. The CDR3 length is 15 residues. CDR1 and CDR2 from the germline V gene are LGHDT and YNNKEL (reference sequence). This CDR3 reads CASSRPGLAVETQYF. The CDR3 DNA is TGTGCCAGCAGCCGTCCGGGACTAGCGGTGGAGACCCAGTACTTC.

This sequence joins TRBV14 and TRBJ1-2; D is unclear. CDR3 size: 12 residues. The V gene's germline CDR1 is SGHDN and CDR2 FVKESK. V gave up 5 bases and J gave up 8 bases, with 12 bases separating them. The CDR3 sequence is CASSLGRLGYTF. The CDR3, as DNA: TGTGCCAGCAGCTTAGGGCGATTGGGCTACACCTTC.

This chain uses TRBV12-3 or TRBV12-4 with TRBJ1-2; D may be TRBD1 (6 bases). V dropped 6 bases and J dropped 4 bases, with 15 bases sitting between them. The CDR3 spans 14 residues. CDR3: CASSGQPSTYGYTF. For the CDR3, the DNA is TGTGCCAGCAGCGGACAGCCCTCTACCTATGGCTACACCTTC.

The rearrangement joins TRBV5-1 to TRBJ2-5; 9 nucleotides align to TRBD2. The germline V gene has CDR1 SGHRS and CDR2 YFSETQ. Losses at the gene ends were 0 bases for V and 0 bases for J; bases not matched to a gene: 6. The CDR3 sequence is 17 residues long. CDR3 DNA sequence: TGCGCCAGCAGCTTGGTCGCCCTAGCGGGACACCAAGAGACCCAGTACTTC. Its protein product is CASSLVALAGHQETQYF.

This chain connects TRBV29-1 to TRBJ1-2; TRBD1 aligns across 11 bases. V lost 6 bases and J lost 7; bases outside the gene matches: 4. Germline V gives CDR1 SQVTM, CDR2 ANQGSEA. This CDR3 comprises 12 residues. The CDR3 sequence is CSVTGQGVGYTF. CDR3 in DNA: TGCAGCGTGACGGGACAGGGGGTTGGCTACACCTTC. Based on the CDR3 plus reference TRBV29-1 and TRBJ1-2, the full variable domain is SAVISQKPSRDICQRGTSLTIQCQVDSQVTMMFWYRQQPGQSLTLIATANQGSEATYESGFVIDKFPISRPNLTFSTLTVSNMSPEDSSIYLCSVTGQGVGYTFGSGTRLTVV.

The chain links TRBV6-5 to TRBJ2-1; TRBD1 matches at 7 bases. CDR1 and CDR2 (germline): MNHEY, SVGAGI. V shed 4 bases and J 5 bases; nucleotides not matched to a gene: 8. The length of the CDR3 is 15 residues. Written as DNA, the CDR3 is TGTGCCAGCAGTTGGCAGGGGGATGGGAACAATGAGCAGTTCTTC. Residues: CASSWQGDGNNEQFF.

V gene TRBV15 combines with J gene TRBJ2-4; 9 bases map to TRBD2. Looked up from germline, CDR1 is LNHNV and CDR2 is YYDKDF (reference sequence). The V gene end was trimmed by 6 bases and the J gene end by 13 bases; junction bases not matched to a gene: 16. There are 15 residues in the CDR3. The CDR3 DNA follows: TGTGCCACCAGGAGCACGCGGGAGGGCCGCAATGAGCAGTACTTC. Translation: CATRSTREGRNEQYF. The whole variable domain, filled in from reference TRBV15 and TRBJ2-4, reads DAMVIQNPRYQVTQFGKPVTLSCSQTLNHNVMYWYQQKSSQAPKLLFHYYDKDFNNEADTPDNFQSRRPNTSFCFLDIRSPGLGDTAMYLCATRSTREGRNEQYFGAGTRLSVL.

This clonotype was seen a handful of times. The V gene is TRBV20-1, the J gene TRBJ2-1, with D maybe TRBD2 (6 bases). Germline CDR1 DFQATT, CDR2 SNEGSKA (reference sequence). This CDR3 has 14 residues. V lost 3 bases and J lost 8, with 17 bases in between. The CDR3 sequence is CSASSSDGKDEQFF. For the CDR3, the DNA is TGCAGTGCTAGTTCTAGCGACGGCAAGGATGAGCAGTTCTTC.

A few counts support this clonotype. The V and J genes are TRBV7-2 and TRBJ1-1; tentative D call: TRBD1 (5 bases). The CDR3 has 14 residues. Germline V gene data show CDR1 as SGHTA and CDR2 as FQGNSA. Deletions cut 5 bases from V and 1 base from J, with 11 bases between. CDR3 loop: CASSPSTGNTEAFF. The DNA of the CDR3 is TGTGCCAGCAGCCCCTCCACAGGGAACACTGAAGCTTTCTTT.

The chain is built from TRBV7-9 and TRBJ1-4, with D possibly matching TRBD1 (5 bases). This CDR3 contains 13 residues. The ends were cut back, 8 bases at V and 3 bases at J, with 10 bases in the middle. Looked up from germline, CDR1 is SEHNR and CDR2 is FQNEAQ (reference sequence). The CDR3 DNA is TGTGCCAGCGGCAAGGGGCCTAATGAAAAACTGTTTTTT. Protein: CASGKGPNEKLFF.

This clonotype was counted only a few times. J is TRBJ2-2 and V is TRBV6-2 or TRBV6-3; 8 bases map to TRBD2. The CDR3 loop spans 17 amino acids. Germline CDR1 is MNHEY and CDR2 is SVGEGT. V lost 0 bases to trimming and J lost 1 base; unmatched junction nucleotides: 4. CDR3 DNA sequence: TGTGCCAGCAGTTACTCGGTGCTAGCGGGGAACACCGGGGAGCTGTTTTTT. Translation gives CASSYSVLAGNTGELFF.

V and J are TRBV20-1 and TRBJ1-1, with D maybe TRBD1 (5 bases). The germline V gene encodes CDR1 DFQATT and CDR2 SNEGSKA (reference sequence). V was pared by 3 bases and J by 1 base, with 18 bases between. CDR3 length: 16 residues. The CDR3 nucleotides read TGCAGTGCTAGCCCCTATAGTGGGAGGGGGAACACTGAAGCTTTCTTT. Translated, it gives CSASPYSGRGNTEAFF.

J is TRBJ1-1 and V is TRBV4-3; TRBD1 aligns across 10 bases. V was clipped by 2 bases and J by 5 bases; unmatched bases: 17. The CDR3 consists of 19 residues. Per germline, CDR1 LGHNA and CDR2 YSLEER. In nucleotides, the CDR3 is TGCGCCAGCAGCCAAAGCAAGGTGCAGGGACAGGGGAGGATTACTGAAGCTTTCTTT. Translation gives CASSQSKVQGQGRITEAFF.

This clonotype was seen ten or more times. The genes are TRBV4-1 and TRBJ2-7; 8 bases line up with TRBD1. The trim removed 4 bases at V and 5 bases at J, leaving 7 bases unmatched. Germline V gives CDR1 MGHRA, CDR2 YSYEKL. The CDR3 is made up of 14 amino acids. The CDR3 spells CASSPGQGANEQYF. CDR3 coding DNA: TGCGCCAGCAGCCCTGGACAGGGAGCTAACGAGCAGTACTTC.